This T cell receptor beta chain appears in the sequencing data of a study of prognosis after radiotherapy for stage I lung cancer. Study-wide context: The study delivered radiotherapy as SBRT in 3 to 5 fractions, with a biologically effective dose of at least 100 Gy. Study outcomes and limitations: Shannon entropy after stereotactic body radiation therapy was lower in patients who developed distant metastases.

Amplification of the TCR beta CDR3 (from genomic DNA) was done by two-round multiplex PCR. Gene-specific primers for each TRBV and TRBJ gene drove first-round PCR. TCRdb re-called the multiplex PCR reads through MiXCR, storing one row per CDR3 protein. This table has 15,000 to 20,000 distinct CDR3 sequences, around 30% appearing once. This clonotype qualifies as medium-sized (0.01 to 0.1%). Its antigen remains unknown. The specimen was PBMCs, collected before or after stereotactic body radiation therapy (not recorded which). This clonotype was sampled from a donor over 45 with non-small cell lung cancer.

In nucleotides, the CDR3 is TGTGCCTGGAGCTTCGCCGGGACAGGGCTCCTCCACTTT. Amino acid sequence: CAWSFAGTGLLHF. V and J are TRBV30 and TRBJ1-6; 9 bases match TRBD1. The J segment lost 15 bases and the V segment lost 3 bases, leaving 9 bases of the junction unmatched. The CDR3 contains 13 residues. Germline V gene lookup returns CDR1 GTSNPN and CDR2 SVGIG (reference sequence).